These 23 T cell receptor beta chains originate from one sample sequenced in a study of glioma-infiltrating T cells (TCRdb year 2016). Reads for this sample came from an Illumina MiSeq. TCR alpha and beta CDR3 regions were amplified with the iRepertoire nested amplicon-rescue multiplex PCR (arm-PCR) platform from RNA. TCRdb redid the processing of the public reads, applying fastp at Q25 and MiXCR, and retained in-frame beta chains. Merged by CDR3 protein, the rows form single entries marked with the most common genes and DNA. The sample profile shows about 4,800 distinct CDR3 sequences; 31% of them were found once. In total, the top ten clones hold 7.3% of the sample. Specimen: glioma tissue, nonneoplastic brain tissue, or PBMCs (not recorded which). The receptors derive from a human donor with low-grade glioma or glioblastoma, undergoing nonglioma brain surgery, or in good health (not recorded which).

Only a few counts were recorded for this clonotype. The chain uses TRBV29-1 and TRBJ2-1, with TRBD1 matching 7 bases. The length of the CDR3 is 14 residues. Germline CDR1 is SQVTM and CDR2 is ANQGSEA. J lost 9 bases, V lost 6 bases, and 14 bases had no gene match. The CDR3 nucleotides read TGCAGCGTCCCGGGACAGCCCGGTTCCGGTGAGCAGTTCTTC. Translating it yields CSVPGQPGSGEQFF.

By proportion, this clonotype is medium-sized. CDR3 region: CASSLDLIYGYTF. The CDR3 DNA follows: TGTGCCAGCAGCTTAGATTTAATCTATGGCTACACCTTC. V and J are TRBV7-2 and TRBJ1-2; no clear D. Germline V gene data show CDR1 as SGHTA and CDR2 as FQGNSA. The CDR3 length is 13 residues. Trimming shortened V by 1 base and J by 4 bases, and 7 bases separated the two germline ends.

This clonotype is medium-sized. An end of the junction differs from the germline gene, which may be a read error. The CDR3, as DNA: TGTGCCACCCGCAGAGATCCACAGAGCACAGATACGCAGTATTTT. Protein: CATRRDPQSTDTQYF. The V gene is TRBV15, the J gene TRBJ2-3, with D unclear. CDR3 length equals 15 residues. Germline CDR1 reads LNHNV; CDR2 reads YYDKDF (reference sequence).

By share of the sample, this clonotype is medium-sized. CDR3 bases: TGTGCCAGCAGCTCACAGGACGTGGGGGGCTACACCTTC. This encodes CASSSQDVGGYTF. V and J are TRBV28 and TRBJ1-2; a possible D gene is TRBD1 (5 bases). Trimming cost V 6 bases and J 8 bases, with 16 bases left between them. The CDR3 contains 13 residues. CDR1 is MDHEN and CDR2 is SYDVKM in the germline V gene.

This clonotype is deemed medium-sized. The chain recombines TRBV10-3 with TRBJ2-6; D ambiguous. The length of the CDR3 is 15 residues. Trimming left V 5 bases short and J 0 bases short, with 8 bases between. From germline, CDR1 is ENHRY and CDR2 SYGVKD. CDR3 nucleotide sequence: TGTGCCATCAGTTTAGCAGACTCTGGGGCCAACGTCCTGACTTTC. Its protein product is CAISLADSGANVLTF.

A note on this clonotype: Just one base apart from a much larger clone, this may be a read error. The chain joins TRBV9 to TRBJ2-5, with D perhaps being TRBD1 or TRBD2 (6 bases each). CDR3 length equals 15 residues. Looked up from germline, CDR1 is SGDLS and CDR2 is YYNGEE. CDR3 residues: CASSVVADSQEAQYF. CDR3 DNA sequence: TGTGCCAGCAGCGTAGTAGCGGACAGCCAAGAGGCCCAGTACTTC.

The CDR3 coding sequence is TGCGCCATCGACCCGGGGATAAGTGAGACCCAGTACTTC. Translation gives CAIDPGISETQYF. V and J are TRBV5-1 and TRBJ2-5; TRBD2 is a possible D gene (5 bases). The CDR3 is made up of 13 amino acids. V shed 9 bases and J shed 5 bases, with 17 bases lying between them. CDR1 is SGHRS and CDR2 is YFSETQ in the germline V gene.

This clonotype is medium-sized. The rearrangement links TRBV5-4 to TRBJ2-7; 7 bases fit TRBD1. Germline V gives CDR1 SGHNT, CDR2 YYREEE (reference sequence). J gave up 3 bases and V 4 bases, and 4 bases lay outside the gene matches. This CDR3 has 13 residues. The chain's CDR3 is CASSPTGSYEQYF. CDR3 DNA: TGTGCCAGCAGCCCGACAGGGAGCTACGAGCAGTACTTC.

This clonotype ranks as medium-sized. The chain employs TRBV19 and TRBJ1-1; 10 positions agree with TRBD1. The CDR3 runs 14 residues. CDR1 and CDR2 (germline): LNHDA, SQIVND (reference sequence). J gave up 4 bases and V 3 bases, and 2 bases lay outside the gene matches. The CDR3 here is CASSIRQGATEAFF. The DNA of the CDR3 is TGTGCCAGTAGTATCAGACAGGGGGCCACTGAAGCTTTCTTT.

This clonotype was seen at least ten times. The chain combines TRBV12-5 with TRBJ2-7, with unresolved D. This CDR3 region has 13 residues. CDR1 LGHNT and CDR2 FRNRAP come from the germline V gene. With 1 base removed from V and 2 bases from J, the gap between germline ends came to 6 bases. This chain's CDR3 is CASGLEAAYEQYF. The CDR3 region has the DNA TGTGCTAGTGGTTTGGAGGCAGCCTACGAGCAGTACTTC.

The chain joins TRBV5-6 to TRBJ1-1, with unresolved D. The CDR3 is 13 residues long. Per germline, CDR1 SGHDT and CDR2 YYEEEE. The V end was cut by 3 bases, the J end by 3 bases, with 9 bases between. In DNA, the CDR3 is TGTGCCAGCAGCTCGAATGGGGACACTGAAGCTTTCTTT. Its translation: CASSSNGDTEAFF. Full variable domain (missing parts from reference TRBV5-6 and TRBJ1-1): DAGVTQSPTHLIKTRGQQVTLRCSPKSGHDTVSWYQQALGQGPQFIFQYYEEEERQRGNFPDRFSGHQFPNYSSELNVNALLLGDSALYLCASSSNGDTEAFFGQGTRLTVV.

This rearrangement joins TRBV5-1 to TRBJ1-2; D call uncertain. V lost 0 bases to trimming and J lost 0 bases, with 12 bases between them. CDR3 length: 16 amino acids. Germline assignment: CDR1 SGHRS and CDR2 YFSETQ. Here the CDR3 reads CASSLGPGEANYGYTF. The CDR3 DNA is TGCGCCAGCAGCTTGGGGCCAGGAGAAGCTAACTATGGCTACACCTTC. Variable domain in full (rest from reference TRBV5-1 and TRBJ1-2): KAGVTQTPRYLIKTRGQQVTLSCSPISGHRSVSWYQQTPGQGLQFLFEYFSETQRNKGNFPGRFSGRQFSNSRSEMNVSTLELGDSALYLCASSLGPGEANYGYTFGSGTRLTVV.

This clonotype was seen at least ten times. J is TRBJ2-7 and V is TRBV12-3 or TRBV12-4; 9 bases match TRBD1. J was trimmed by 5 bases and V by 6 bases; bases with no gene match: 8. The CDR3 totals 14 residues. The CDR3, as DNA: TGTGCCAGCAGCCCCACAGGGGGCATCCACGAGCAGTACTTC. Translating it yields CASSPTGGIHEQYF.

Many counts were recorded for this clonotype. The rearrangement links TRBV19 to TRBJ1-5; 7 nucleotides agree with TRBD1. V was clipped by 3 bases and J by 0 bases; unmatched bases: 5. Per germline, CDR1 LNHDA and CDR2 SQIVND (reference sequence). The CDR3 is 16 amino acids. The CDR3 DNA reads as TGTGCCAGTAGTATTTCTTGGACAGGTAGCAATCAGCCCCAGCATTTT. It encodes CASSISWTGSNQPQHF.

The J gene is TRBJ2-7, the V gene TRBV6-5; D tentatively reads TRBD1 or TRBD2 (5 bases each). This CDR3 region has 18 residues. Germline-derived CDR1 and CDR2 are MNHEY and SVGAGI. Trimming removed 5 bases at V and 3 bases at J, with 26 bases between. CDR3 amino acids: CASSEEPTGPVGCYEQYV. DNA for the CDR3: TGTGCCAGCAGTGAAGAGCCGACGGGACCGGTGGGCTGCTACGAGCAGTACGTC.

This clonotype was seen at least ten times. This rearrangement joins TRBV3-1 to TRBJ2-7; TRBD1 might be the D (6 bases). V was pared by 5 bases and J by 1 base, with 12 bases between. The CDR3 extends over 14 amino acids. Germline lookup yields CDR1 LGHDT and CDR2 YNNKEL (reference sequence). CDR3 DNA sequence: TGTGCCAGCAGCACCCGCAGGGGTTCCTACGAGCAGTACTTC. Amino acid sequence: CASSTRRGSYEQYF.

In its sample, this clonotype is medium-sized. The chain employs TRBV28 and TRBJ2-7; 10 positions agree with TRBD1. With 5 bases clipped from V and 3 bases from J, the junction kept 1 base outside the gene matches. From germline, CDR1 is MDHEN and CDR2 SYDVKM. This CDR3 is 13 amino acids long. CDR3 bases: TGTGCCAGCAGTCGGGACAGGGGCTACGAGCAGTACTTC. This sequence encodes CASSRDRGYEQYF.

With respect to this clonotype: A much larger clonotype is one base distant, so this may be a read error. CDR3 sequence: CASSREGPGEKYF. The CDR3 DNA sequence: TGTGCCAGCAGCCGTGAAGGACCCGGCGAGAAGTACTTC. The chain has TRBV3-1 and TRBJ2-7, with D unresolved. The CDR3 covers 13 residues. CDR1 and CDR2 (germline): LGHDT, YNNKEL (reference sequence).

This clonotype counts as medium-sized. The J gene is TRBJ2-7, the V gene TRBV4-1; TRBD1 is a possible D gene (5 bases). This CDR3 region has 15 residues. Per the germline V gene, CDR1 is MGHRA and CDR2 is YSYEKL. Between the trimmed V and J ends, which lost 4 bases and 2 bases, there was a span of 15 bases. The CDR3, as DNA: TGCGCCAGCAGCCCCCCCCAGGGCATCACCTACGAGCAGTACTTC. Its translation: CASSPPQGITYEQYF.

This clonotype is medium-sized by share. J is TRBJ1-1 and V is TRBV7-9, with D perhaps TRBD1 (6 bases). Between the trimmed V and J ends, which lost 1 base and 6 bases, there was a span of 9 bases. The length of the CDR3 is 13 residues. From germline, CDR1 is SEHNR and CDR2 FQNEAQ (reference sequence). The DNA of the CDR3 is TGTGCCAGCAGCTTAGTTAGGGGGGCTGAAGCTTTCTTT. Its translation: CASSLVRGAEAFF.

This chain links TRBV5-5 with TRBJ2-5, with D possibly matching TRBD1 (5 bases). The CDR3 contains 15 residues. Trimming removed 0 bases from V and 1 base from J, with 10 bases in between. Germline V gene lookup returns CDR1 SGHKS and CDR2 YYEKEE (reference sequence). CDR3 sequence (DNA): TGTGCCAGCAGCTTGGGGAAGGGGCTCCAAGAGACCCAGTACTTC. This translates into CASSLGKGLQETQYF. Supplemented by reference TRBV5-5 and TRBJ2-5, the full variable domain reads DAGVTQSPTHLIKTRGQQVTLRCSPISGHKSVSWYQQVLGQGPQFIFQYYEKEERGRGNFPDRFSARQFPNYSSELNVNALLLGDSALYLCASSLGKGLQETQYFGPGTRLLVL.

In its sample, this clonotype was seen many times. V and J are TRBV9 and TRBJ1-4; 8 positions agree with TRBD1. The CDR3 is 14 amino acids. Looked up from germline, CDR1 is SGDLS and CDR2 is YYNGEE. Trimming cost V 8 bases and J 4 bases; bases outside gene matches: 7. The CDR3 here is CARKDREGNEKLFF. The DNA of the CDR3 is TGTGCCAGAAAGGACAGGGAAGGTAATGAAAAACTGTTTTTT.

Note on this clonotype: Since a much larger clone is just one base distant, this may be a read error. This chain connects TRBV12-3 or TRBV12-4 to TRBJ2-2; perhaps TRBD1 as D (7 bases). The CDR3 has 16 amino acids. Here the CDR3 DNA reads TGTGCCAGCAGTTTCTCCCCAGGGGGGAACACCGTGGAGCTGTTTTTT. Translation: CASSFSPGGNTVELFF.